Below are 22 T cell receptor beta chains sequenced from a single sample in a study of blood T cells in healthy people across ages. Combining a sample-barcoded 5' primer with a J-beta primer mix, a second PCR ran for roughly 6 to 11 cycles. TCRdb ran MiXCR on the 5' RACE reads and lists one entry per CDR3 protein. The sample has 1,800,000 or so distinct CDR3 sequences; approximately 40% are singletons. The sequenced material came from blood. Receptors originate from a human donor in good health.

The chain links TRBV12-3 or TRBV12-4 to TRBJ1-5; no firm D call. V lost 3 bases, J lost 8 bases, and 32 bases lay in between. This CDR3 has 20 residues. CDR3 residues: CASSFKAFGQDLIAIKPQHF. CDR3 nucleotide sequence: TGTGCCAGCAGTTTTAAGGCGTTTGGGCAGGACCTTATAGCAATCAAGCCCCAGCATTTT.

This clonotype appeared a few times. The V and J genes are TRBV12-3 or TRBV12-4 and TRBJ1-1; D gene ambiguous. CDR3 length equals 14 residues. V was shortened by 3 bases and J by 4 bases, with 12 bases between the two germline ends. The CDR3 nucleotides are TGTGCCAGCAGTTTTGGGTATGTGGGCACTGAAGCTTTCTTT. It yields the protein CASSFGYVGTEAFF.

This clonotype was counted between two and nine times. This chain uses TRBV28 with TRBJ2-1; 8 bases are shared with TRBD2. CDR1 is MDHEN, CDR2 SYDVKM, per germline. The CDR3 is 17 residues long. The ends lost 1 base at V and 7 bases at J; junction bases unmatched: 12. The CDR3 reads CASSLLKGGGNRNEQFF. The CDR3 nucleotides are TGTGCCAGCAGTTTATTAAAGGGCGGGGGGAATAGGAATGAGCAGTTCTTC.

This clonotype showed up just once. This chain joins TRBV2 and TRBJ1-2, with 11 bases that match TRBD1. The J segment lost 8 bases and the V segment lost 11 bases, leaving 13 bases of the junction unmatched. This CDR3 has 14 residues. Germline V CDR1 and CDR2: SNHLY, FYNNEI. CDR3 amino acids: CAVGPGQGDLGYTF. The CDR3 DNA follows: TGTGCCGTCGGACCGGGACAGGGGGACTTAGGCTACACCTTC. The variable domain in full, completed from reference TRBV2 and TRBJ1-2, reads EPEVTQTPSHQVTQMGQEVILRCVPISNHLYFYWYRQILGQKVEFLVSFYNNEISEKSEIFDDQFSVERPDGSNFTLKIRSTKLEDSAMYFCAVGPGQGDLGYTFGSGTRLTVV.

This sequence joins TRBV6-1 and TRBJ1-1, with D unclear. V was trimmed by 4 bases and J by 4 bases, leaving 10 bases between them. CDR1 is MNHNS and CDR2 is SASEGT in the germline V gene. This CDR3 comprises 13 residues. In DNA form, the CDR3 reads TGTGCCAGCAGTGGAAGGACTGCCACTGAAGCTTTCTTT. Amino acid sequence: CASSGRTATEAFF.

Here the CDR3 DNA reads TGCAGTGCTACGCCTCCCGGACGAGTCTGGGAGACCCAGTACTTC. Translation gives CSATPPGRVWETQYF. This sequence joins TRBV20-1 and TRBJ2-5, with no clear D. The CDR3 has 15 residues. Trimming removed 4 bases at V and 5 bases at J, with 20 bases between. Per germline, CDR1 DFQATT and CDR2 SNEGSKA (reference sequence).

This clonotype has more than one count but fewer than ten. The chain employs TRBV9 and TRBJ2-3; D remains unclear. V was shortened by 3 bases and J by 2 bases, with 10 bases between the two germline ends. In germline, CDR1 is SGDLS, CDR2 YYNGEE. The CDR3 totals 14 residues. CDR3 sequence reads: CASSAVDYTDTQYF. The CDR3 coding sequence is TGTGCCAGCAGCGCAGTAGATTACACAGATACGCAGTATTTT.

Concerning this clonotype itself: A much larger clone sits a single nucleotide away, making a read error possible. The CDR3 does not close with the conserved phenylalanine or tryptophan, likely indicating a read error. The chain links TRBV9 to TRBJ1-1, with unresolved D. The CDR3 is 13 amino acids. V lost 4 bases to trimming and J lost 0 bases, with 7 bases between them. Germline CDR1 reads SGDLS; CDR2 reads YYNGEE. CDR3 amino acids: CASSSQMNTEAFL. The CDR3 nucleotides are TGTGCCAGCAGCTCTCAGATGAACACTGAAGCTTTCTTG.

The CDR3 here is CASSLGHLGGEAFF. As DNA, the CDR3 is TGTGCCAGCAGCTTGGGACACCTAGGGGGTGAAGCTTTCTTT. V gene TRBV7-2 combines with J gene TRBJ1-1, with a tentative D call TRBD1 (6 bases). Germline CDR1 is SGHTA and CDR2 is FQGNSA. The CDR3 loop spans 14 amino acids. V was pared by 3 bases and J by 7 bases, with 15 bases between.

The chain joins TRBV11-2 to TRBJ2-3, with unresolved D. This CDR3 spans 15 amino acids. In germline, CDR1 is SGHAT, CDR2 FQNNGV. The V gene lost 0 bases and the J gene lost 2 bases, with 9 bases spanning the gap. CDR3 protein: CASSLDVGYTDTQYF. CDR3 in DNA: TGTGCCAGCAGCTTAGACGTGGGGTACACAGATACGCAGTATTTT.

In its sample, this clonotype was seen once. The chain combines TRBV5-1 with TRBJ1-3, with D maybe TRBD1 (5 bases). V lost 4 bases to trimming and J lost 0 bases, with 14 bases between them. Germline values: CDR1 SGHRS, CDR2 YFSETQ. This CDR3 spans 16 amino acids. The CDR3 DNA is TGCGCCAGCAGCCCGGGACGGCTGAGCTCTGGAAACACCATATATTTT. Protein sequence: CASSPGRLSSGNTIYF.

This rearrangement joins TRBV6-1 to TRBJ2-1; 11 nucleotides align to TRBD2. Germline V gene lookup returns CDR1 MNHNS and CDR2 SASEGT. The length of the CDR3 is 16 residues. V lost 1 base to trimming and J lost 7 bases; unmatched junction nucleotides: 6. DNA for the CDR3: TGTGCCAGCAGTGAAGATAGCGGGGGGGCCATTAATGAGCAGTTCTTC. Translated: CASSEDSGGAINEQFF.

This clonotype has just a few counts. This sequence joins TRBV28 and TRBJ1-1, with a weak D call TRBD1 (6 bases). Trimming left V 5 bases short and J 3 bases short, with 16 bases between. Looked up from germline, CDR1 is MDHEN and CDR2 is SYDVKM. The CDR3 consists of 15 residues. In nucleotides, the CDR3 is TGTGCCAGCAGTCTGACACAGGGAGGGGACACTGAAGCTTTCTTT. Protein: CASSLTQGGDTEAFF.

This clonotype was counted once. The rearrangement links TRBV20-1 to TRBJ1-4; D gene unclear. The germline V gene encodes CDR1 DFQATT and CDR2 SNEGSKA (reference sequence). Deletions cut 3 bases from V and 7 bases from J, with 9 bases between. The CDR3 spans 12 residues. The chain's CDR3 is CSASYRGEKLFF. CDR3 sequence (DNA): TGCAGTGCTAGTTATAGAGGTGAAAAACTGTTTTTT.

The chain has TRBV20-1 and TRBJ1-2; D is undetermined. Trimming shortened V by 5 bases and J by 2 bases, and 21 bases separated the two germline ends. The V gene's germline CDR1 is DFQATT and CDR2 SNEGSKA (reference sequence). The CDR3 runs 16 residues. The CDR3 DNA reads TGCAGTGCTTCAATCACCAAAGGGCTGGGGAACTATGGCTACACCTTC. This gives the protein CSASITKGLGNYGYTF.

The gene calls are TRBV6-1 and TRBJ1-2; D gene uncertain. Trimming removed 4 bases at V and 4 bases at J, with 13 bases between. CDR1 and CDR2 from the germline V gene are MNHNS and SASEGT. The CDR3 length is 14 residues. The CDR3 DNA sequence: TGTGCCAGCAGTGTCTCGGCAGATCCCTATGGCTACACCTTC. Translating gives CASSVSADPYGYTF.

This chain uses TRBV20-1 with TRBJ1-2; tentatively, D is TRBD1 (5 bases). Germline lookup yields CDR1 DFQATT and CDR2 SNEGSKA (reference sequence). V lost 5 bases and J 8 bases, leaving 15 bases between the germline ends. This CDR3 is built from 12 residues. The chain's CDR3 is CSAGGMTYGYTF. DNA for the CDR3: TGCAGTGCTGGGGGGATGACCTACGGCTACACCTTC.

A remark on this clonotype: The junction does not match germline at one end; this may be a read error. V gene TRBV29-1 combines with J gene TRBJ2-7, with D unresolved. Germline loops: CDR1 SQVTM, CDR2 ANQGSEA. The length of the CDR3 is 14 residues. The CDR3 region is CSVEDPWSSYKQYF. The CDR3 coding sequence is TGCAGCGTTGAAGATCCGTGGAGCTCCTACAAGCAGTACTTC.

The chain recombines TRBV20-1 with TRBJ2-7; 7 bases are shared with TRBD1. The length of the CDR3 is 13 residues. Germline values: CDR1 DFQATT, CDR2 SNEGSKA (reference sequence). The V gene end was trimmed by 3 bases and the J gene end by 5 bases; junction bases not matched to a gene: 7. The CDR3 bases are TGCAGTGCTAGCCCACAGGGGCTCAACGAGCAGTACTTC. This sequence encodes CSASPQGLNEQYF.

This clonotype was picked up a small number of times. This chain joins TRBV7-9 and TRBJ2-2, with TRBD1 identical over 8 bases. The V gene's germline CDR1 is SEHNR and CDR2 FQNEAQ (reference sequence). Trimming removed 4 bases from V and 8 bases from J; junction bases left unmatched: 12. CDR3 length: 16 residues. As DNA, the CDR3 is TGTGCCAGCAGCTATAGCCTCCAGGGGGCGACTGGGGAGCTGTTTTTT. This sequence encodes CASSYSLQGATGELFF.

This clonotype was seen more than once but under ten times. The chain recombines TRBV27 with TRBJ2-4; TRBD1 matches 9 bases. This CDR3 is 12 amino acids long. CDR1 is MNHEY, CDR2 SMNVEV, per germline (reference sequence). V dropped 7 bases and J dropped 13; count of bases not matched to a gene: 8. DNA of the CDR3: TGTGCCAGCACTCCGACAGGGGGAGTGCAGTACTTC. This sequence encodes CASTPTGGVQYF.

This clonotype was seen a handful of times. The V call is TRBV28, the J call TRBJ2-5; a possible D gene is TRBD1 (6 bases). Trimming cost V 5 bases and J 7 bases, with 17 bases left between them. Germline loops: CDR1 MDHEN, CDR2 SYDVKM. This CDR3 is built from 14 residues. The CDR3 nucleotides read TGTGCCAGCAGTCTCCTGGACAGACGAGGGACCCAGTACTTC. As protein: CASSLLDRRGTQYF.